This passage covers 25 T cell receptor beta chains from one sample sequenced in a study of blood T cells in healthy people across ages (dated by TCRdb to between 2015 and 2016). Library preparation employed 5' RACE. Sequencing instrument: Illumina HiSeq 2500. A second roughly 7 to 12 cycle PCR used a sample-barcoded 5' primer and a J-beta primer mix. TCRdb reprocessing: public reads trimmed at Q25 with fastp, clones called with MiXCR, in-frame beta chains kept. Entries that share a CDR3 protein sequence are merged under the most common genes and DNA. The sample table holds 1.5 million to 2 million distinct CDR3 sequences, of which roughly 30% were seen once. The ten largest clonotypes hold 7.7% of the sample. Sample: blood. All receptors come from a woman aged 25 to 45 in good health.

V is TRBV7-2 and J is TRBJ2-4; D is undetermined. The J call may not be correct, given that the DNA end is closer to TRBJ2-7. The CDR3 extends over 11 amino acids. Germline V gene data show CDR1 as SGHTA and CDR2 as FQGNSA. The chain's CDR3 is CASRMGYEQYF. The CDR3 DNA follows: TGTGCCAGCAGGATGGGCTACGAGCAGTACTTC.

This clonotype came up many times. The chain has TRBV29-1 and TRBJ1-2; 9 bases map to TRBD1. The CDR3 is made up of 14 amino acids. V lost 4 bases and J lost 0; bases outside the gene matches: 3. The germline gives CDR1 SQVTM, CDR2 ANQGSEA. As DNA, the CDR3 is TGCAGCGTTGGGAGACAGGGGGCTAACTATGGCTACACCTTC. Its protein product is CSVGRQGANYGYTF. Supplemented by reference TRBV29-1 and TRBJ1-2, the full variable domain reads SAVISQKPSRDICQRGTSLTIQCQVDSQVTMMFWYRQQPGQSLTLIATANQGSEATYESGFVIDKFPISRPNLTFSTLTVSNMSPEDSSIYLCSVGRQGANYGYTFGSGTRLTVV.

In regard to this clonotype: This may come from a read error, since a much larger clone is one base off. This chain uses TRBV9 with TRBJ2-1; TRBD1 or TRBD2 may be the D gene (5 bases each). The germline CDR1 and CDR2 sequences are SGDLS and YYNGEE. V dropped 3 bases and J dropped 10 bases, with 20 bases sitting between them. This CDR3 is 15 amino acids long. The CDR3 bases are TGTGCCAGCAGCGGAGAGGGGACGGGCTTTGTGGAGCAGTTCTTC. This encodes CASSGEGTGFVEQFF.

V is TRBV20-1 and J is TRBJ2-5, with TRBD2 matching over 7 bases. Matching the DNA end better, TRBJ2-7 makes the J call doubtful. Germline assignment: CDR1 DFQATT and CDR2 SNEGSKA (reference sequence). The CDR3 sequence is 14 residues long. The DNA of the CDR3 is TGCAGTGCTTCGCCGGGGGGTATTCCGAACGAGCAGTACTTC. Translated, it gives CSASPGGIPNEQYF.

This clonotype showed up just a few times. The chain employs TRBV29-1 and TRBJ2-1, with TRBD1 as a possible D gene (6 bases). The CDR3 is 17 residues long. Germline V gene sequence: CDR1 SQVTM, CDR2 ANQGSEA. Between the trimmed V and J ends, which lost 6 bases and 0 bases, there was a span of 21 bases. The CDR3 loop reads CSVKNNQGLNSYNEQFF. The CDR3 DNA reads TGCAGCGTGAAAAACAACCAGGGGCTAAACTCCTACAATGAGCAGTTCTTC.

V and J are TRBV6-2 or TRBV6-3 and TRBJ2-7, with D unresolved. V was clipped by 6 bases and J by 3 bases, with 21 bases between them. From germline, CDR1 is MNHEY and CDR2 SVGEGT. The CDR3 runs to 16 residues. CDR3 loop: CASSSGRHLGSYEQYF. CDR3 coding DNA: TGTGCCAGCAGCTCCGGGCGGCACCTGGGTAGCTACGAGCAGTACTTC.

DNA for the CDR3: TGTGCCAGCAGCCCCCGGCGGGAGATGGTAGATACGCAGTATTTT. The encoded protein is CASSPRREMVDTQYF. The rearrangement uses TRBV7-8 and TRBJ2-3; 7 bases map to TRBD2. The germline V gene encodes CDR1 SGHVS and CDR2 FQNEAQ. This CDR3 is 15 amino acids long. V lost 5 bases to trimming and J lost 5 bases; unmatched junction nucleotides: 10.

This clonotype has more than one count but fewer than ten. The V call is TRBV5-1, the J call TRBJ2-5; 11 nucleotides match TRBD2. This CDR3 comprises 16 residues. J lost 5 bases, V lost 4 bases, and 10 bases had no gene match. Germline V CDR1 and CDR2: SGHRS, YFSETQ. The CDR3 bases are TGCGCCAGCAGCCCTACTCTACTAGCGGGGGTGGAGACCCAGTACTTC. As protein: CASSPTLLAGVETQYF.

This clonotype has just a few counts. The chain links TRBV9 to TRBJ2-7, with D possibly called TRBD1 or TRBD2 (6 bases each). V lost 4 bases, J lost 0 bases, and 17 bases lay in between. CDR3 length: 16 amino acids. Germline V gene data show CDR1 as SGDLS and CDR2 as YYNGEE. Written as DNA, the CDR3 is TGTGCCAGCAGCCCTTTCGGGGGCGGGGCCTCCTACGAGCAGTACTTC. It codes for CASSPFGGGASYEQYF.

The chain has TRBV29-1 and TRBJ2-1, with 8 nucleotides matching TRBD2. The CDR3 length is 16 residues. The V segment lost 6 bases and the J segment 3 bases; nucleotides outside the gene matches: 13. CDR1 is SQVTM and CDR2 is ANQGSEA in the germline V gene. CDR3 residues: CSVEMGGSGNYNEQFF. The CDR3 region has the DNA TGCAGCGTGGAAATGGGTGGTAGCGGGAACTACAATGAGCAGTTCTTC.

The gene calls are TRBV12-5 and TRBJ1-1; 8 bases agree with TRBD1. This CDR3 has 14 amino acids. Germline lookup yields CDR1 LGHNT and CDR2 FRNRAP. Trimming took 6 bases from V and 7 from J; bases not matched to a gene: 10. CDR3 in amino acids: CASGSGQALHEAFF. The CDR3 DNA sequence: TGTGCTAGTGGGTCGGGACAGGCATTGCATGAAGCTTTCTTT.

The table lists this clonotype with a count of one. One end of the junction fails to match germline, which may point to a read error. The chain joins TRBV5-1 to TRBJ2-5, with D perhaps matching TRBD2 (6 bases). CDR3 size: 13 residues. Germline CDR1 is SGHRS and CDR2 is YFSETQ. The CDR3 loop reads CAGSTTRNNEQYF. Written as DNA, the CDR3 is TGCGCCGGCAGCACGACTAGAAACAATGAGCAGTACTTC.

This clonotype was counted at least ten times. The chain is built from TRBV7-2 and TRBJ2-5, with D possibly being TRBD1 (6 bases). Trimming removed 5 bases at V and 1 base at J, with 11 bases between. Germline V gives CDR1 SGHTA, CDR2 FQGNSA. The length of the CDR3 is 14 residues. DNA of the CDR3: TGTGCCAGCAGCACGGGACACTCCCAAGAGACCCAGTACTTC. Protein sequence: CASSTGHSQETQYF.

Here the CDR3 DNA reads TGTGCCACCAGCAGACGGACAGTGGATTCACCCCTCCACTTT. As protein: CATSRRTVDSPLHF. The rearrangement links TRBV15 to TRBJ1-6, with D possibly being TRBD1 (6 bases). V lost 2 bases, J lost 8 bases, and 10 bases lay in between. Per the germline V gene, CDR1 is LNHNV and CDR2 is YYDKDF (reference sequence). This CDR3 is built from 14 residues.

This clonotype was seen more than once but under ten times. This sequence joins TRBV5-1 and TRBJ2-5, with 9 bases aligning to TRBD2. From germline, CDR1 is SGHRS and CDR2 YFSETQ. The CDR3 covers 15 residues. The V gene end was trimmed by 4 bases and the J gene end by 4 bases; junction bases not matched to a gene: 8. The CDR3 DNA follows: TGCGCCAGCAGCGACCTAGCGGGGCCTCTAGAGACCCAGTACTTC. Translation gives CASSDLAGPLETQYF. The full variable domain, completed using reference TRBV5-1 and TRBJ2-5, is KAGVTQTPRYLIKTRGQQVTLSCSPISGHRSVSWYQQTPGQGLQFLFEYFSETQRNKGNFPGRFSGRQFSNSRSEMNVSTLELGDSALYLCASSDLAGPLETQYFGPGTRLLVL.

With regard to this clonotype: One base away lies a much larger clone, so this may be a sequencing read error. The rearrangement links TRBV20-1 to TRBJ2-2; TRBD2 might be the D (5 bases). The germline V gene has CDR1 DFQATT and CDR2 SNEGSKA (reference sequence). The CDR3 is 13 residues long. V gave up 3 bases and J gave up 4 bases, with 9 bases separating them. In DNA form, the CDR3 reads TGCAGTGCTAGTGCGGGCTCCACCGGGGAGCTGTTTTTT. As protein: CSASAGSTGELFF.

Points on this clonotype: It may be a read error: a sequence one base away is much more abundant. V and J are TRBV7-2 and TRBJ2-4, with D possibly matching TRBD1 (5 bases). The J call may be mistaken, given a closer DNA end match to TRBJ2-7. This CDR3 is built from 15 residues. CDR1 is SGHTA and CDR2 is FQGNSA in the germline V gene. The chain's CDR3 is CASSVTEYGSYEQYF. The CDR3 bases are TGTGCCAGCAGCGTGACAGAGTATGGCTCCTACGAGCAGTACTTC.

This chain connects TRBV24-1 to TRBJ1-1, with D perhaps TRBD1 (5 bases). This CDR3 is built from 16 residues. The germline CDR1 and CDR2 sequences are KGHDR and SFDVKD. Trimming took off 2 bases at V and 7 bases at J, with 19 bases between the two ends. The CDR3: CATSDCSDSQMDEAFF. The CDR3 DNA is TGTGCCACCAGTGATTGCTCCGACAGTCAAATGGATGAAGCTTTCTTT.

Only a few counts were recorded for this clonotype. The chain has TRBV5-6 and TRBJ2-3; D remains unclear. The germline gives CDR1 SGHDT, CDR2 YYEEEE. CDR3 size: 14 residues. V was shortened by 0 bases and J by 6 bases, with 11 bases between the two germline ends. Written as DNA, the CDR3 is TGTGCCAGCAGCTTGGGTGTGACCGCGGATACGCAGTATTTT. Encoded protein: CASSLGVTADTQYF.

V gene TRBV7-9 combines with J gene TRBJ2-1, with 9 positions matching TRBD1. CDR3 length: 13 amino acids. From germline, CDR1 is SEHNR and CDR2 FQNEAQ (reference sequence). The V gene end was trimmed by 5 bases and the J gene end by 8 bases; junction bases not matched to a gene: 4. In nucleotides, the CDR3 is TGTGCCAGCAGCCACAGGACAGGGGATGAGCAGTTCTTC. It is translated as CASSHRTGDEQFF.

This clonotype showed up just once. The chain has TRBV7-6 and TRBJ2-4, with 8 bases matching TRBD2. V shed 3 bases and J 13 bases; nucleotides not matched to a gene: 20. The CDR3 has 17 amino acids. The V gene's germline CDR1 is SGHVS and CDR2 FNYEAQ. This chain's CDR3 is CASSFAGGTLWINEQYF. CDR3 in DNA: TGTGCCAGCAGCTTCGCGGGGGGCACCTTGTGGATCAATGAGCAGTACTTC.

This rearrangement joins TRBV12-3 or TRBV12-4 to TRBJ2-5; 11 positions agree with TRBD2. The ends lost 6 bases at V and 3 bases at J; junction bases unmatched: 3. The length of the CDR3 is 14 residues. In DNA form, the CDR3 reads TGTGCCAGCAGGATTAGCGGGGGGGAAGAGACCCAGTACTTC. Its protein product is CASRISGGEETQYF.

This clonotype was recorded at least ten times. The chain combines TRBV18 with TRBJ2-7; D gene uncertain. V lost 5 bases and J lost 4, with 18 bases in between. Germline V gene lookup returns CDR1 KGHSH and CDR2 LQKENI. The length of the CDR3 is 15 residues. CDR3 protein: CASSFSSPPLYEQYF. In DNA, the CDR3 is TGTGCCAGCTCATTCTCCTCCCCTCCGTTATACGAGCAGTACTTC.

There are many counts of this clonotype. The rearrangement links TRBV9 to TRBJ1-2; no reliable D call. The CDR3 loop spans 11 amino acids. The V end lost 5 bases, the J end lost 5 bases, and 7 bases lay between the germline ends. Germline V gene sequence: CDR1 SGDLS, CDR2 YYNGEE. The DNA for the CDR3 is TGTGCCAGCAGGGGGAAGTATGGCTACACCTTC. Protein: CASRGKYGYTF.

The chain recombines TRBV4-3 with TRBJ2-4, with a weak D call TRBD2 (7 bases). TRBJ2-7 explains the end of the DNA better; the J call may be wrong. The CDR3 extends over 18 amino acids. Germline-derived CDR1 and CDR2 are LGHNA and YSLEER. CDR3 sequence: CASSHGGPGAGVFGEQYF. CDR3 in DNA: TGCGCCAGCAGCCATGGAGGACCAGGGGCGGGAGTTTTTGGCGAGCAGTACTTC.